This entry concerns a single T cell receptor beta chain. Its antigen is undetermined. The repertoire was sequenced with immunoSEQ multiplex PCR; TCRdb's copy has only in-frame clones and lacks some. The table records 230,000 or so clones, 70% to 90% of them present only once. This sample is part of a study of cytomegalovirus exposure and HLA in healthy donors. Study-wide results and caveats: Across donors, most TCRs were seen rarely, yet some public ones were widespread. In vitro testing confirmed a few CMV-associated chains as specific for CMV antigens.

This receptor was identified in a woman under 30 in good health and CMV-seronegative. The sequenced material came from PBMCs.

The CDR3 DNA reads as TGTGCCAGCAGCTTAGATTTAACAGGCGGTAACTATGGCTACACCTTC. Protein sequence: CASSLDLTGGNYGYTF. This chain connects TRBV7-9 to TRBJ1-2; possibly TRBD1 for D (5 bases). The V gene lost 1 base and the J gene lost 1 base, with 13 bases spanning the gap. This CDR3 spans 16 amino acids. The germline gives CDR1 SEHNR, CDR2 FQNEAQ (reference sequence). The full variable domain, with the rest looked up from reference TRBV7-9 and TRBJ1-2, is DTGVSQNPRHKITKRGQNVTFRCDPISEHNRLYWYRQTLGQGPEFLTYFQNEAQLEKSRLLSDRFSAERPKGSFSTLEIQRTEQGDSAMYLCASSLDLTGGNYGYTFGSGTRLTVV.